This TCR beta chain was identified during a study of blood T cell repertoires in COVID-19. Profiling relied on immunoSEQ multiplex PCR, and the TCRdb table lists in-frame clones only, not all of them. The table includes 250,000 to 350,000 clones, roughly nine tenths detected once. Sequencing used peripheral blood. This TCR was recovered from a woman aged 35 to 49 who had recovered from COVID-19.

Written as DNA, the CDR3 is TGTGCCAGTAGTATCGACAGGGGGCATAGCAATCAGCCCCAGCATTTT. This sequence encodes CASSIDRGHSNQPQHF. This sequence joins TRBV19 and TRBJ1-5, with 10 bases aligning to TRBD1. The CDR3 runs 16 residues. V lost 3 bases to trimming and J lost 0 bases; unmatched junction nucleotides: 2. The germline CDR1 and CDR2 sequences are LNHDA and SQIVND (reference sequence).